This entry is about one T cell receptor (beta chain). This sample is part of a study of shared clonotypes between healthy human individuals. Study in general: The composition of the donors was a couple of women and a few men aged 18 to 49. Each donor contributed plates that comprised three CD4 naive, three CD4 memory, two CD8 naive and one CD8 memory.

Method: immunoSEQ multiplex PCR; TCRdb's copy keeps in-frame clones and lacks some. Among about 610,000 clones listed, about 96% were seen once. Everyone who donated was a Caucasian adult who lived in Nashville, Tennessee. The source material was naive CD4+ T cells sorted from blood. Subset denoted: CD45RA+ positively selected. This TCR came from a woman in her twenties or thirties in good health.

As DNA, the CDR3 is TGTGCCAGCAGTTTGGGCGGGGGCCTACAAGAGACCCAGTACTTC. This encodes CASSLGGGLQETQYF. This chain connects TRBV28 to TRBJ2-5; TRBD2 is a possible D gene (7 bases). V gave up 3 bases and J gave up 2 bases, with 13 bases separating them. In germline, CDR1 is MDHEN, CDR2 SYDVKM. The CDR3 is made up of 15 amino acids. The full variable domain, with the rest looked up from reference TRBV28 and TRBJ2-5, is DVKVTQSSRYLVKRTGEKVFLECVQDMDHENMFWYRQDPGLGLRLIYFSYDVKMKEKGDIPEGYSVSREKKERFSLILESASTNQTSMYLCASSLGGGLQETQYFGPGTRLLVL.